The 11 T cell receptor beta chains presented below share a single source sample, sequenced in a study of tissue T cells after allogeneic stem cell transplantation (dated by TCRdb to 2021 to 2024). The library was built by means of the immunoSEQ multiplex PCR assay. The source is immuneACCESS, and TCRdb retained only in-frame sequences with V and J called. Part of the clones is not carried over; for the studies checked, unresolved V genes explain less than half of this, and the remainder is unexplained. Across this sample there are about 5,800 clones, with around 59% seen only once. The top ten clonotypes cover 21% of the sample. The time point label of this sample denotes: human tissue collected at research (rapid) autopsy. The source was tissue from the jejunum, collected at autopsy. The receptors shown here come from a male donor at least 60 years old with lung cancer.

The chain links TRBV2 to TRBJ2-1; 13 bases map to TRBD2. The CDR3 sequence is 18 residues long. CDR1 is SNHLY, CDR2 FYNNEI, per germline. Trimming removed 6 bases from V and 1 base from J; junction bases left unmatched: 9. Written as DNA, the CDR3 is TGTGCCAGCAGCGACGGACTAGCGGGGGACCTATCCTACAATGAGCAGTTCTTC. It specifies CASSDGLAGDLSYNEQFF.

The chain carries TRBV5-1 and TRBJ2-7, with a tentative D call TRBD1 (6 bases). The germline V and J ends were trimmed by 3 bases and 4 bases, with 11 bases remaining between them. The CDR3 length is 13 residues. Looked up from germline, CDR1 is SGHRS and CDR2 is YFSETQ. DNA for the CDR3: TGCGCCAGCAGCTCCGGGACACCTTACGAGCAGTACTTC. This gives the protein CASSSGTPYEQYF.

A few counts support this clone. In DNA form, the CDR3 reads TGCGCCAGCAGCTTGGGTGGGGGCTATGGCTACACCTTC. It encodes CASSLGGGYGYTF. The chain couples TRBV5-1 to TRBJ1-2; a possible D gene is TRBD1 (5 bases). The length of the CDR3 is 13 residues. The germline CDR1 and CDR2 sequences are SGHRS and YFSETQ. Deletions cut 0 bases from V and 4 bases from J, with 7 bases between.

This clone has more than one count but fewer than ten. This sequence joins TRBV11-3 and TRBJ1-1; D unresolved. The length of the CDR3 is 14 residues. Trimming stripped 4 bases from V and 4 bases from J, with 13 bases between. In germline, CDR1 is SGHNT, CDR2 YENEEA. The DNA for the CDR3 is TGTGCCAGCAGCTCGGGTTACCCGGCCACTGAAGCTTTCTTT. It translates to CASSSGYPATEAFF.

V and J are TRBV21-1 and TRBJ1-2; TRBD1, the D gene given by the table, was not confirmed from the DNA. TRBV21-1 is marked as a pseudogene. The CDR3 is made up of 15 amino acids. This chain's CDR3 is CASSKRRDRPHGYTF. In nucleotides, the CDR3 is TGTGCCAGCAGCAAACGGCGGGACAGGCCCCACGGCTACACCTTC.

The rearrangement joins TRBV30 to TRBJ1-1; no firm D call. Trimming stripped 2 bases from V and 3 bases from J, with 13 bases between. The germline V gene has CDR1 GTSNPN and CDR2 SVGIG (reference sequence). The CDR3 sequence is 14 residues long. This CDR3 reads CAWSLLLGDTEAFF. The CDR3 nucleotides read TGTGCCTGGAGTCTACTTCTTGGGGACACTGAAGCTTTCTTT.

The genes are TRBV5-1 and TRBJ1-2, with a possible D match to TRBD1 (6 bases). Germline CDR1 reads SGHRS; CDR2 reads YFSETQ. Trimming cost V 0 bases and J 8 bases, with 14 bases left between them. The CDR3 runs to 14 residues. CDR3 nucleotide sequence: TGCGCCAGCAGCTTGGCCGGAGCAGGGGAGGGCTACACCTTC. Its protein is CASSLAGAGEGYTF.

The chain carries TRBV5-1 and TRBJ1-1; D unresolved. The CDR3 runs 14 residues. Deletions cut 0 bases from V and 1 base from J, with 7 bases between. Per germline, CDR1 SGHRS and CDR2 YFSETQ. CDR3 sequence: CASSLEYGNTEAFF. CDR3 nucleotides: TGCGCCAGCAGCTTGGAATATGGGAACACTGAAGCTTTCTTT. The full variable domain, its missing parts supplied by reference TRBV5-1 and TRBJ1-1, is KAGVTQTPRYLIKTRGQQVTLSCSPISGHRSVSWYQQTPGQGLQFLFEYFSETQRNKGNFPGRFSGRQFSNSRSEMNVSTLELGDSALYLCASSLEYGNTEAFFGQGTRLTVV.

In DNA, the CDR3 is TGTGCCAGCAGCCCCCGGACAGCAGCTGAGACCCAGTACTTC. Its protein is CASSPRTAAETQYF. The rearrangement uses TRBV4-2 and TRBJ2-5; D may be TRBD1 (6 bases). The CDR3 is 14 residues long. The V gene lost 4 bases and the J gene lost 5 bases, with 14 bases spanning the gap. Germline V gene sequence: CDR1 LGHNA, CDR2 YNFKEQ.

V usage is TRBV7-9 and J usage is TRBJ2-3; a weak D match, TRBD2 (5 bases). The CDR3 is 16 residues long. Between the trimmed V and J ends, which lost 1 base and 5 bases, there was a span of 16 bases. The germline gives CDR1 SEHNR, CDR2 FQNEAQ (reference sequence). CDR3 region: CASSLGVAFVIDTQYF. The CDR3 DNA reads TGTGCCAGCAGCTTAGGAGTAGCGTTTGTAATAGATACGCAGTATTTT.

This clone was counted between two and nine times. The chain employs TRBV7-2 and TRBJ2-1; D is ambiguous. The germline gives CDR1 SGHTA, CDR2 FQGNSA. The V end was cut by 2 bases, the J end by 8 bases, with 19 bases between. The CDR3 is 16 residues long. The CDR3 sequence is CASSLRRGSGVDEQFF. In nucleotides, the CDR3 is TGTGCCAGCAGCTTACGAAGAGGCTCTGGCGTTGATGAGCAGTTCTTC.